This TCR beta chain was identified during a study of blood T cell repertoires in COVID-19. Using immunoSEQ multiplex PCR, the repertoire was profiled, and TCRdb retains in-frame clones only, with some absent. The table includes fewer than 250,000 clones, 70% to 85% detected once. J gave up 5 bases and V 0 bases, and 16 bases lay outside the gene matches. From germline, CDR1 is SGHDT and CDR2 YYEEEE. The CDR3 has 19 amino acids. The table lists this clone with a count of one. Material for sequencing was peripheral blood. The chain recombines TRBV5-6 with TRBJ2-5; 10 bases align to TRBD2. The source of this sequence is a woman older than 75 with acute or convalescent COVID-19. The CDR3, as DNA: TGTGCCAGCAGCTTGGCCGGGACTAGCGTTGGGGGGAAAGGGGAGACCCAGTACTTC. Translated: CASSLAGTSVGGKGETQYF.